The present T cell receptor (beta chain) was sequenced within a study of T cells after yellow fever vaccination. The table lists this clonotype with a few counts. By 5'RACE template switching, TCR cDNA was produced, with a universal primer site and UMIs added in the process. One entry per CDR3 protein, called by TCRdb with MiXCR from the 5' RACE reads. The table has just over 250,000 distinct CDR3 sequences, about 5% seen once. The V end lost 5 bases, the J end lost 1 base, and 15 bases lay between the germline ends. This CDR3 has 15 amino acids. The sample in question was CD4+ T cells sorted from PBMCs, obtained on the day of the yellow fever booster vaccination. The rearrangement joins TRBV12-3 or TRBV12-4 to TRBJ2-7; D is possibly TRBD1 (5 bases). This clonotype originated in a man aged 18 to 35 who received the YFV17D yellow fever vaccine. The DNA for the CDR3 is TGTGCCAGCAGTCAAATGACAGCTACATCCTACGAGCAGTACTTC. This sequence encodes CASSQMTATSYEQYF.